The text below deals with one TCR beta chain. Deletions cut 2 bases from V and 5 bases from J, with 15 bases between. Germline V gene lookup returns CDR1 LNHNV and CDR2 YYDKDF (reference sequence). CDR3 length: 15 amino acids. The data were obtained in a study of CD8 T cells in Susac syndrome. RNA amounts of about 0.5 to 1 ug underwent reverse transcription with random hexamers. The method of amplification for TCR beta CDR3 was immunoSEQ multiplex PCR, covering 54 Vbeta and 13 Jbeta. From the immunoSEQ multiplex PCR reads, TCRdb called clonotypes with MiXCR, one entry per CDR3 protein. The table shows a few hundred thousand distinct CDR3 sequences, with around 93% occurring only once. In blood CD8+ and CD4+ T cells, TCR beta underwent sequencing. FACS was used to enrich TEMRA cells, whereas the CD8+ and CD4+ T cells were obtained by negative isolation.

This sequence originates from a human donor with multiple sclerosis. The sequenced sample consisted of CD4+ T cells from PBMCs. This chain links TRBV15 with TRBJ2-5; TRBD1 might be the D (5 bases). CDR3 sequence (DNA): TGTGCCACCAGCAGATCCCTGGACACAGCCGAGACCCAGTACTTC. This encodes CATSRSLDTAETQYF. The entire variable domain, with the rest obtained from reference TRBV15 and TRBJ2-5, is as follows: DAMVIQNPRYQVTQFGKPVTLSCSQTLNHNVMYWYQQKSSQAPKLLFHYYDKDFNNEADTPDNFQSRRPNTSFCFLDIRSPGLGDTAMYLCATSRSLDTAETQYFGPGTRLLVL.